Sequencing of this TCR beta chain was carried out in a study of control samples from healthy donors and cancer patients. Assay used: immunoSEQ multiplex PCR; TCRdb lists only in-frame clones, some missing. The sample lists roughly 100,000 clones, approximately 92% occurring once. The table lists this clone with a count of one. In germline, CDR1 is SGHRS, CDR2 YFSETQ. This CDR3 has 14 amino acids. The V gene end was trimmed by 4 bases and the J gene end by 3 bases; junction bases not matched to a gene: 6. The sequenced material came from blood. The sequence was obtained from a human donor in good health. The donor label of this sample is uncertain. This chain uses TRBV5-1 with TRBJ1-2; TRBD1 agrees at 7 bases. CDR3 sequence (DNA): TGCGCCAGCAGCGAGTCCGGGACAGACTATGGCTACACCTTC. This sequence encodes CASSESGTDYGYTF.